This TCR beta chain stems from a study of T cells in Graves' hyperthyroidism and ophthalmopathy. Looking at the study overall: Initial diagnosis, before any treatment, was when peripheral blood was collected.

Amplification targeted TCR beta CDR3 regions from RNA transcripts. During a first-round RT-PCR of the TCR CDR3, the HTBI primer set was used. TCRdb redid the calling of the multiplex PCR reads with MiXCR, one entry per CDR3 protein. The sample records around 350,000 distinct CDR3 sequences, roughly 15% being singletons. Trimming took 4 bases from V and 5 from J, leaving 9 bases between them. The CDR3 is 12 amino acids. The germline gives CDR1 LNHNV, CDR2 YYDKDF (reference sequence). Investigators excluded patients with uncontrolled infection, other autoimmune disease, pregnancy or lactation. Fresh peripheral blood, approximately 9.6 ml, yielded the PBMCs.

The chain recombines TRBV15 with TRBJ2-7; D gene ambiguous. This clonotype was obtained from a woman aged 60-70 years with Graves' ophthalmopathy. Sequencing was performed on blood. The CDR3 bases are TGTGCCACCAGCAAAACCCTGGACGAGCAGTACTTC. The encoded protein is CATSKTLDEQYF.